The table lists the clone carrying this T cell receptor beta chain with a count of one. Its matching antigen is unknown. This sample is part of a study of shared clonotypes between healthy human individuals. Findings and limits, study-wide: Naive subsets typically showed greater estimated richness than memory subsets. Rarefaction curves obtained for sorted subsets showed sequencing incomplete despite large depth. Owing to a small donor count, the genetic and exposure-history diversity represented was limited.

Libraries were prepared by immunoSEQ multiplex PCR; TCRdb keeps only in-frame clonotypes and omits some of them. The sample consists of a few million clones, roughly nine tenths of them appearing once. The ends were cut back, 6 bases at V and 5 bases at J, with 20 bases in the middle. Germline V lookup: CDR1 MDHEN, CDR2 SYDVKM. This CDR3 is 15 amino acids long. This sequence joins TRBV28 and TRBJ2-7, with TRBD1 as a possible D gene (7 bases). The sequence was collected from a man aged 18 to 29 in good health. The sample taken for sequencing was naive CD4+ T cells sorted from blood. Noted subset: CD45RA+ positively selected. As DNA, the CDR3 is TGTGCCAGCAGCTCAGCCTGGCAGGGGGGAAACGAGCAGTACTTC. Encoded protein: CASSSAWQGGNEQYF.